This T cell receptor (beta chain) was profiled in a study of CD8+ T cells in alopecia areata. Sequencing relied on a cDNA template that was reverse transcribed from extracted RNA. The protocol was immunoSEQ multiplex PCR, while the TCRdb copy is restricted to in-frame clones and leaves out a portion. This sample has some 190,000 clones, with 45% to 60% found just once. The CDR3 runs 19 residues. Trimming took off 0 bases at V and 0 bases at J, with 21 bases between the two ends. Germline V gene lookup returns CDR1 SGHRS and CDR2 YFSETQ. The sample's treatment: oral pan-JAK inhibitor, 5-10 mg twice daily.

Here the sequenced sample was CD8+ T cells sorted from blood, taken at roughly week 52, from a patient treated with tofacitinib. The rearrangement joins TRBV5-1 to TRBJ1-1; D may be TRBD1 (5 bases). This TCR derives from a human donor with alopecia areata. CDR3 residues: CASSLVGRHSQTLNTEAFF. CDR3 DNA sequence: TGCGCCAGCAGCTTGGTGGGGCGACACTCCCAAACCTTGAACACTGAAGCTTTCTTT.